This T cell receptor (beta chain) was recovered during a study of cytomegalovirus exposure and HLA in healthy donors. Study-level results: In a later analysis, a genetic analysis reported fewer productive-TCR N-insertions in an Asian-associated ancestry cluster than the cohort average. Within an earlier analysis, most TCR beta V segments proved productive either about 87% or about 30% of the time. Several of the most significant clusters were apparently associated with common viral pathogens in a later analysis.

This CDR3 is 13 amino acids long. Deletions cut 6 bases from V and 0 bases from J, with 9 bases between. Germline lookup yields CDR1 SNHLY and CDR2 FYNNEI. As for this clone: What it binds is not known.

The PCR employed 60 Vbeta primers together with 13 Jbeta primers. Sequenced by immunoSEQ multiplex PCR; TCRdb stores in-frame clones only, minus some. The data show roughly 180,000 clones, 77% seen once. The receptor was derived from a woman aged 55-75 years in good health and CMV-seropositive. V and J are TRBV2 and TRBJ2-7; a weak D match, TRBD2 (6 bases). The sample taken for sequencing was PBMCs. DNA for the CDR3: TGTGCCAGCAGAACCGGGGGCTCCTACGAGCAGTACTTC. It yields the protein CASRTGGSYEQYF.